The sample holds one count of the clone carrying this TCR beta chain. The antigen remains undetermined. Germline V gene sequence: CDR1 SQVTM, CDR2 ANQGSEA. V gave up 6 bases and J gave up 5 bases; unmatched junction bases: 7. The CDR3 runs to 13 residues. This entry comes from a study of shared clonotypes between healthy human individuals. Naive CD8 cells lacked CD45RO and underwent positive selection for CCR7, leaving out terminally differentiated effector memory CD45RA+ cells. General study points: In general, naive subsets displayed greater estimated richness than memory subsets did. Tissue TCR repertoires likely differ from these blood-only repertoires. Unshared clonotypes carried lower generation probabilities than those common to all four donors.

Each replicate PCR on the sorted subsets used about 220 ng DNA (roughly 27,000 T cell genomes). The protocol was immunoSEQ multiplex PCR, while the TCRdb copy is restricted to in-frame clones and leaves out a portion. Seen here are more than 2 million clones, roughly 95% observed once, and the top ten hold around 1.7%. The sample was naive CD8+ T cells from PBMCs. The rearrangement joins TRBV29-1 to TRBJ2-1, with 7 positions matching TRBD2. The source is a man aged 18 to 30 in good health. Some clones in this sample may be carry-over from other donors' samples. The CDR3 DNA is TGCAGCGTCCTCCCGGGAGGTAACAATGAGCAGTTCTTC. Translation: CSVLPGGNNEQFF.